Below, 15 T cell receptor beta chains from the same sample are listed, as sequenced in a study of T cells in Graves' hyperthyroidism and ophthalmopathy. TCR beta CDR3 region amplification was performed from RNA transcripts. The study used the HTBI primer set for a first-round RT-PCR of the TCR CDR3. Each CDR3 protein is one row after TCRdb ran MiXCR on the multiplex PCR reads. The data show over 450,000 distinct CDR3 sequences, with about 15% seen just once and roughly a sixth held by the top ten. Sequencing was performed on blood. The receptors were gathered from a woman younger than 35 with Graves' ophthalmopathy.

This clonotype was seen repeatedly, ten times or more. This chain joins TRBV30 and TRBJ1-5; D is possibly TRBD1 (6 bases). CDR1 GTSNPN and CDR2 SVGIG come from the germline V gene (reference sequence). This CDR3 comprises 15 residues. Deletions cut 1 base from V and 3 bases from J, with 13 bases between. As DNA, the CDR3 is TGTGCCTGGAGTGCGGACAGCGGGTTCAATCAGCCCCAGCATTTT. It yields the protein CAWSADSGFNQPQHF.

The chain joins TRBV6-2 or TRBV6-3 to TRBJ1-4; D gene ambiguous. The CDR3 sequence is 13 residues long. Deletions cut 5 bases from V and 4 bases from J, with 8 bases between. The V gene's germline CDR1 is MNHEY and CDR2 SVGEGT. DNA for the CDR3: TGTGCCAGCAGTGGAACGTATAATGAAAAACTGTTTTTT. It encodes CASSGTYNEKLFF.

There are many counts of this clonotype. The rearrangement links TRBV11-2 to TRBJ2-3; D is unclear. There are 13 residues in the CDR3. Deletions cut 5 bases from V and 5 bases from J, with 11 bases between. Germline values: CDR1 SGHAT, CDR2 FQNNGV. CDR3 in amino acids: CASSPSAGDTQYF. In DNA form, the CDR3 reads TGTGCCAGCAGCCCCTCGGCAGGAGATACGCAGTATTTT.

This clonotype was found a few times. The chain carries TRBV5-8 and TRBJ2-2; D gene ambiguous. Germline V gene lookup returns CDR1 SGHTS and CDR2 YDEGEE. Between the trimmed V and J ends, which lost 4 bases and 3 bases, there was a span of 13 bases. This CDR3 spans 15 amino acids. The CDR3 is CASSEDTDYTGELFF. The CDR3 nucleotides are TGTGCCAGCAGCGAAGACACCGATTACACCGGGGAGCTGTTTTTT. The entire variable domain, with the rest obtained from reference TRBV5-8 and TRBJ2-2, is as follows: EAGVTQSPTHLIKTRGQQATLRCSPISGHTSVYWYQQALGLGLQFLLWYDEGEERNRGNFPPRFSGRQFPNYSSELNVNALELEDSALYLCASSEDTDYTGELFFGEGSRLTVL.

The rearrangement uses TRBV4-1 and TRBJ2-5, with D possibly TRBD1 on 7 matching bases. Trimming pared 3 bases from V and 7 bases from J, leaving 21 bases between. The CDR3 has 16 amino acids. Germline assignment: CDR1 MGHRA and CDR2 YSYEKL. The CDR3 reads CASSQEGRGGAGTQYF. The DNA for the CDR3 is TGCGCCAGCAGCCAGGAGGGACGAGGGGGCGCCGGGACCCAGTACTTC.

This clonotype occurred many times. The chain joins TRBV14 to TRBJ2-1; TRBD1 matches 7 bases. Per germline, CDR1 SGHDN and CDR2 FVKESK. CDR3 size: 15 residues. V shed 4 bases, J shed 8 bases, and the junction held 11 bases outside the gene matches. The CDR3 protein is CASSRDSYTVYEQFF. CDR3 coding DNA: TGTGCCAGCAGCCGGGACAGTTACACGGTCTATGAGCAGTTCTTC.

This clonotype was counted at least ten times. The V gene is TRBV30, the J gene TRBJ1-1; D perhaps matches TRBD1 (5 bases). The V gene's germline CDR1 is GTSNPN and CDR2 SVGIG (reference sequence). CDR3 length equals 14 residues. Trimming took 5 bases from V and 1 from J, leaving 14 bases between them. The CDR3 region is CAWRVDTTNTEAFF. In DNA, the CDR3 is TGTGCCTGGCGAGTGGACACCACGAACACTGAAGCTTTCTTT. Complete variable domain (other parts from reference TRBV30 and TRBJ1-1): SQTIHQWPATLVQPVGSPLSLECTVEGTSNPNLYWYRQAAGRGLQLLFYSVGIGQISSEVPQNLSASRPQDRQFILSSKKLLLSDSGFYLCAWRVDTTNTEAFFGQGTRLTVV.

The chain recombines TRBV5-1 with TRBJ1-1; D remains unclear. CDR1 is SGHRS and CDR2 is YFSETQ in the germline V gene. V was clipped by 0 bases and J by 7 bases, with 10 bases between them. The CDR3 is 13 amino acids. The CDR3 DNA is TGCGCCAGCAGCTTGGCCGGTTCTGTTGAAGCTTTCTTT. Residues: CASSLAGSVEAFF.

The chain has TRBV5-4 and TRBJ2-7; TRBD1 matches at 8 bases. V was clipped by 2 bases and J by 5 bases; unmatched bases: 6. Germline CDR1 reads SGHNT; CDR2 reads YYREEE (reference sequence). The CDR3 is 14 amino acids. The CDR3 coding sequence is TGTGCCAGCAGCTTATCGGACAGGGTCCACGAGCAGTACTTC. Translated: CASSLSDRVHEQYF.

This clonotype was counted between two and nine times. The chain combines TRBV5-1 with TRBJ1-1; no reliable D call. Trimming cost V 5 bases and J 6 bases, with 14 bases left between them. CDR1 is SGHRS and CDR2 is YFSETQ in the germline V gene. The CDR3 is made up of 13 amino acids. CDR3 coding DNA: TGCGCCAGCAGTTGGATCCGTGGGGCTGAAGCTTTCTTT. It translates to CASSWIRGAEAFF.

This clonotype has at least ten counts. The rearrangement uses TRBV27 and TRBJ2-1; D may be TRBD2 (6 bases). This CDR3 is 15 amino acids long. V was clipped by 8 bases and J by 13 bases, with 27 bases between them. The germline V gene encodes CDR1 MNHEY and CDR2 SMNVEV (reference sequence). CDR3 sequence (DNA): TGTGCCAGCCCCCCTCGGCCTAGCGACCTACGCGTTCAGTTCTTC. Encoded protein: CASPPRPSDLRVQFF.

The chain carries TRBV6-2 or TRBV6-3 and TRBJ2-1, with no clear D. CDR3 length: 14 residues. In germline, CDR1 is MNHEY, CDR2 SVGEGT. Trimming pared 7 bases from V and 3 bases from J, leaving 13 bases between. The CDR3 here is CASTDWIVYNEQFF. Here the CDR3 DNA reads TGTGCCAGCACCGACTGGATAGTCTACAATGAGCAGTTCTTC.

Many counts were recorded for this clonotype. The chain uses TRBV27 and TRBJ1-1; 7 bases are shared with TRBD1. Trimming at V came to 1 base and at J to 4 bases, leaving 6 bases not matched to a gene. Germline CDR1 reads MNHEY; CDR2 reads SMNVEV (reference sequence). This CDR3 is 15 amino acids long. CDR3 bases: TGTGCCAGCAGTTTATTTCGACAGGGAGGCACTGAAGCTTTCTTT. As protein: CASSLFRQGGTEAFF.

This clonotype was detected only a few times. V and J are TRBV6-1 and TRBJ1-2, with D perhaps TRBD1 (5 bases). The length of the CDR3 is 14 residues. CDR1 is MNHNS and CDR2 is SASEGT in the germline V gene. Trimming cost V 7 bases and J 0 bases, with 12 bases left between them. The CDR3, as DNA: TGTGCCAGCACCAAGGACATTACTAACTATGGCTACACCTTC. Translation gives CASTKDITNYGYTF.

This clonotype was counted ten times or more. The V call is TRBV20-1, the J call TRBJ2-7, with D possibly being TRBD1 (6 bases). This CDR3 spans 12 amino acids. V was pared by 4 bases and J by 4 bases, with 11 bases between. Germline V gene data show CDR1 as DFQATT and CDR2 as SNEGSKA (reference sequence). The CDR3 loop is CSAIDRLYEQYF. The CDR3 bases are TGCAGTGCTATTGACAGGCTGTACGAGCAGTACTTC.